This TCR beta chain was retrieved from a study of blood T cell repertoires in COVID-19. TCRdb's table, derived via immunoSEQ multiplex PCR, lists solely in-frame clones and lacks some. The sample records 120,000 to 150,000 clones, around 85% being singletons. Germline V gene sequence: CDR1 LGHDT, CDR2 YNNKEL (reference sequence). This CDR3 has 15 residues. Trimming cost V 2 bases and J 4 bases, with 11 bases left between them. The clonotype originates from a woman aged 55-69 years with COVID-19, enrolled during active disease. Input material: peripheral blood. The genes are TRBV3-1 (or the pseudogene TRBV3-2) and TRBJ2-2; D uncertain. This CDR3 is CASSQNTPSTGELFF. CDR3 nucleotides: TGTGCCAGCAGCCAAAACACCCCAAGCACCGGGGAGCTGTTTTTT.